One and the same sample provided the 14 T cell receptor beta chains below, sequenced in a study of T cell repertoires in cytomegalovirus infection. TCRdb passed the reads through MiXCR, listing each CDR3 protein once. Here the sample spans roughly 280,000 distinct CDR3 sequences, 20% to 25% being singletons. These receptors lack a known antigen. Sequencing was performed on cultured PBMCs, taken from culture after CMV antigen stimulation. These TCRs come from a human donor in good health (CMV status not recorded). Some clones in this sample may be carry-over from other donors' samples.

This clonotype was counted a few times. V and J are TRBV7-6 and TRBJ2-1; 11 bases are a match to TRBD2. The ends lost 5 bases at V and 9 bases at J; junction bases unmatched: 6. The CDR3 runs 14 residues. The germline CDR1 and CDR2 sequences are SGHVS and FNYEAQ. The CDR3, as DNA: TGTGCCAGCAGCCAAACTAGCGGGAGTCGTGAGCAGTTCTTC. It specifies CASSQTSGSREQFF.

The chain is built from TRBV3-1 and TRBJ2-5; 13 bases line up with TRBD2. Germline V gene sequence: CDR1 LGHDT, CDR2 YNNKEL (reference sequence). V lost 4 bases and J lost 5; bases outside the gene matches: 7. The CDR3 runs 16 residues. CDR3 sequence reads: CASSLRTSGSRETQYF. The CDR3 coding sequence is TGTGCCAGCAGCCTTCGGACTAGCGGGAGTCGGGAGACCCAGTACTTC.

CDR3 protein: CASSLDTSYEQYV. The CDR3 DNA reads as TGTGCCAGCAGCTTAGACACGTCCTACGAGCAGTACGTC. The chain has TRBV7-6 and TRBJ2-7; the D is unclear. V was cut by 1 base and J by 1 base, with 5 bases left in between. Looked up from germline, CDR1 is SGHVS and CDR2 is FNYEAQ. This CDR3 contains 13 residues.

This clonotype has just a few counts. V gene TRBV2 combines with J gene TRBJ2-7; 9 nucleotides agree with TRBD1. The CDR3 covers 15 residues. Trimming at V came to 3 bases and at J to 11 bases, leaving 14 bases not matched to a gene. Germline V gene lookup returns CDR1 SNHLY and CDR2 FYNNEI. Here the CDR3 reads CASSEERPGQGREYF. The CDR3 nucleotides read TGTGCCAGCAGTGAGGAGCGACCGGGACAGGGAAGGGAGTACTTC. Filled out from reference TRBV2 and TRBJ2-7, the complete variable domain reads EPEVTQTPSHQVTQMGQEVILRCVPISNHLYFYWYRQILGQKVEFLVSFYNNEISEKSEIFDDQFSVERPDGSNFTLKIRSTKLEDSAMYFCASSEERPGQGREYFGPGTRLTVT.

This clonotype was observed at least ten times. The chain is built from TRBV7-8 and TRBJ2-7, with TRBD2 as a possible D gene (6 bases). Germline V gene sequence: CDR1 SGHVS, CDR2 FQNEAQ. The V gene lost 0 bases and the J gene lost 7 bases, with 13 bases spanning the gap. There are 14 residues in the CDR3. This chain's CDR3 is CASSLAGGTWEQYV. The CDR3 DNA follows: TGTGCCAGCAGCTTAGCGGGCGGGACTTGGGAGCAGTACGTC.

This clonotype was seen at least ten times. The CDR3 sequence: CAISEMGTGPYSNQPQHF. CDR3 bases: TGTGCCATCAGTGAGATGGGGACAGGGCCGTATAGCAATCAGCCCCAGCATTTT. This rearrangement joins TRBV10-3 to TRBJ1-5, with 9 bases fitting TRBD1. The V and J ends lost 2 bases and 0 bases, in that order; junction bases with no gene match: 8. CDR1 and CDR2 from the germline V gene are ENHRY and SYGVKD. CDR3 length: 18 amino acids.

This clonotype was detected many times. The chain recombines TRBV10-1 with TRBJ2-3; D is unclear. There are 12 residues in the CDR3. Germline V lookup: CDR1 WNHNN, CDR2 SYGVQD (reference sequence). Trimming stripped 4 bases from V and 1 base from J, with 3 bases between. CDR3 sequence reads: CASSVGTDTQYF. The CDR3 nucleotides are TGCGCCAGCAGTGTTGGCACAGATACGCAGTATTTT.

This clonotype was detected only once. The chain's CDR3 is CATFRENTGELFF. The CDR3 DNA reads as TGTGCCACCTTCAGGGAGAACACCGGGGAGCTGTTTTTT. The chain combines TRBV15 with TRBJ2-2; TRBD1 is a possible D gene (5 bases). Germline CDR1 reads LNHNV; CDR2 reads YYDKDF (reference sequence). CDR3 length equals 13 residues. V was shortened by 8 bases and J by 1 base, with 8 bases between the two germline ends.

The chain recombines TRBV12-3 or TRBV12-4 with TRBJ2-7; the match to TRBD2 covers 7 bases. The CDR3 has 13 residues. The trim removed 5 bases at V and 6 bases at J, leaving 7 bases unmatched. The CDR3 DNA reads TGTGCCAGCAGTCGACTAGCTTCGGGCGAGCAGTACTTC. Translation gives CASSRLASGEQYF.

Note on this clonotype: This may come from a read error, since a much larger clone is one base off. The CDR3 bases are TGTGCCAGCAGCTTGAATCGGGCAGGGGGCAAAAATTCACCCCTCCACTTT. Amino acid sequence: CASSLNRAGGKNSPLHF. The chain links TRBV7-2 to TRBJ1-6, with TRBD1 identical over 8 bases. V lost 3 bases, J lost 7 bases, and 11 bases stayed unmatched. Per germline, CDR1 SGHTA and CDR2 FQGNSA. This CDR3 is 17 amino acids long. The entire variable domain, with the rest obtained from reference TRBV7-2 and TRBJ1-6, is as follows: GAGVSQSPSNKVTEKGKDVELRCDPISGHTALYWYRQSLGQGLEFLIYFQGNSAPDKSGLPSDRFSAERTGGSVSTLTIQRTQQEDSAVYLCASSLNRAGGKNSPLHFGNGTRLTVT.

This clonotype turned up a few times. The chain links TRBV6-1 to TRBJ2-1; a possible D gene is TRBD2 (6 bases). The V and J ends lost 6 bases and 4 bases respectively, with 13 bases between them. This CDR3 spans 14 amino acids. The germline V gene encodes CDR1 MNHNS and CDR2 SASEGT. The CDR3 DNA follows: TGTGCCAGCAGCCCAGCGGGTACATACAATGAGCAGTTCTTC. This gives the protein CASSPAGTYNEQFF.

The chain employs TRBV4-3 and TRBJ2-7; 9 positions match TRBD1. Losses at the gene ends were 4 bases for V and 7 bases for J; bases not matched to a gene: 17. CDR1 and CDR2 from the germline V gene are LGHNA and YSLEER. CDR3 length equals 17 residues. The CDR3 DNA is TGCGCCAGCAGCCGATCTTCCACCGGGACAGGGTTTAATGAGCAGTACTTC. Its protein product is CASSRSSTGTGFNEQYF.

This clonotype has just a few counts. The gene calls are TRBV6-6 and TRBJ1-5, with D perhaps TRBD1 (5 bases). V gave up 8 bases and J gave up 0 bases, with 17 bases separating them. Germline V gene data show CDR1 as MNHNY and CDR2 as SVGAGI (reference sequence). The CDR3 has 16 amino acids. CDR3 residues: CASGNRRVDSNQPQHF. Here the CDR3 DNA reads TGTGCCAGCGGCAATCGCAGGGTTGATAGCAATCAGCCCCAGCATTTT.

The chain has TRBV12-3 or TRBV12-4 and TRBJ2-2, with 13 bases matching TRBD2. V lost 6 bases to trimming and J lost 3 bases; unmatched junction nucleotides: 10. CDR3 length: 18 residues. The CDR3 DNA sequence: TGTGCCAGCAGCAAAGGACTAGCGGGAGTAAGGGACACCGGGGAGCTGTTTTTT. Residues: CASSKGLAGVRDTGELFF.